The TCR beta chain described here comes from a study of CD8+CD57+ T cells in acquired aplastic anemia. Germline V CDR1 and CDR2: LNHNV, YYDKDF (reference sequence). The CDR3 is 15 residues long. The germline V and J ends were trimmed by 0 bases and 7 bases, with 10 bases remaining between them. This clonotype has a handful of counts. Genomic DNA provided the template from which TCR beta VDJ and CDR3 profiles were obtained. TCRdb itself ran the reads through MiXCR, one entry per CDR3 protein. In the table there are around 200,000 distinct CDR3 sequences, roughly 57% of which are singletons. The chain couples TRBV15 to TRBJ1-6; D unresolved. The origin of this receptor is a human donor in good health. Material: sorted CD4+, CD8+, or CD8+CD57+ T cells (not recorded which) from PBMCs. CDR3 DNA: TGTGCCACCAGCAGAGATCTTGGCAGAAATTCACCCCTCCACTTT. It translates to CATSRDLGRNSPLHF.